The clone carrying this T cell receptor beta chain is a singleton in its sample. These data are taken from a study of T cell changes during pregnancy in multiple sclerosis. This CDR3 has 18 amino acids. Per the germline V gene, CDR1 is SGHTA and CDR2 is FQGNSA. J was trimmed by 3 bases and V by 1 base; bases with no gene match: 11. Measured with immunoSEQ multiplex PCR; TCRdb has only the in-frame clones, and not every one. The sample records roughly 46,000 clones, almost 95% being singletons. The chain uses TRBV7-2 and TRBJ2-3, with TRBD2 identical over 9 bases. The sequence was collected from a female donor with multiple sclerosis, enrolled in a pregnancy study. The sample consisted of peripheral blood, taken in the third trimester of pregnancy. CDR3 residues: CASSLGPPAGGGTDTQYF. Here the CDR3 DNA reads TGTGCCAGCAGCTTAGGGCCCCCAGCGGGAGGAGGTACAGATACGCAGTATTTT.